A selection of T cell receptor beta chains follows, all from one sample in a study of early T cells in non-severe SARS-CoV-2 infection. TCRdb ran MiXCR on the 5' RACE reads and lists one entry per CDR3 protein. The repertoire consists of 85,000 to 100,000 distinct CDR3 sequences, with about 13% occurring once and the leading ten covering 2% to 2.5%. Sequenced sample: whole blood. The receptors were gathered from an adult who was a healthcare worker with PCR-confirmed SARS-CoV-2 infection or an uninfected control (not recorded which). Both conserved end residues are part of each CDR3. A D gene is named only where the DNA matches it firmly. Where a row states a size, it is once, few, many or the class of an expanded clone; other rows omit it.

v_call	d_call	j_call	clone_size	cdr3_nt	cdr3_aa
TRBV24-1	NA	TRBJ1-1	many	TGTGCCACCAGTGATCACCCCAACACTGAAGCTTTCTTT	CATSDHPNTEAFF
TRBV7-6	NA	TRBJ2-3	many	TGTGCCAGCAGCTTCAGGGGAACAGATACGCAGTATTTT	CASSFRGTDTQYF
TRBV7-3	NA	TRBJ2-1	many	TGTGCCAGCAGCTTAATGGGCGCGGGGCCACCCACACATGAGCAGTTCTTC	CASSLMGAGPPTHEQFF
TRBV6-2/TRBV6-3	NA	TRBJ2-7	NA	TGTGCCAGCAGCCCCCGGACTGATTCCTACGAGCAGTACTTC	CASSPRTDSYEQYF
TRBV7-6	TRBD1	TRBJ1-1	NA	TGTGCCAGCAGCTTATTTATGTGGGACAGGGGGCGTTCGACTGAAGCTTTCTTT	CASSLFMWDRGRSTEAFF
TRBV20-1	NA	TRBJ2-6	NA	TGCAGTGCCCCCCCGGGGGGCCCCGGCTCTGGGGCCAACGTCCTGACTTTC	CSAPPGGPGSGANVLTF
TRBV12-5	TRBD2	TRBJ2-5	NA	TGTGCTAGTGGTTTGGGGGACCCGGGACTAGCAAACCGACTGGAGACCCAGTACTTC	CASGLGDPGLANRLETQYF
TRBV29-1	NA	TRBJ2-7	few	TGCAGCGTTGGCCATTTCGACGGGGCCGGACAGTACTTC	CSVGHFDGAGQYF
TRBV7-6	NA	TRBJ2-2	many	TGTGCCAGCAGCTCCAAGGGACCCCTAGGGACCGGGGAGCTGTTTTTT	CASSSKGPLGTGELFF
TRBV20-1	NA	TRBJ1-1	few	TGCAGTGCTAGACAGGTGGCCACTGAAGCTTTCTTT	CSARQVATEAFF
TRBV7-2	NA	TRBJ1-3	NA	TGTGCCAGCAGCTTTGGTATGTCGCGGATTTATGCTGGAAACACCATATATTTT	CASSFGMSRIYAGNTIYF
TRBV18	TRBD1	TRBJ1-5	NA	TGTGCCAGCTCAAAAGGGGGCGCCGGGCAGCCCCAGCATTTT	CASSKGGAGQPQHF
TRBV6-2/TRBV6-3	TRBD1	TRBJ1-6	few	TGTGCCAGCAGCTGGGACAGGGTGGATTCACCCCTCCACTTT	CASSWDRVDSPLHF
TRBV29-1	NA	TRBJ2-1	many	TGCAGCGCGGCAGATCTCTACAATGAGCAGTTCTTC	CSAADLYNEQFF
TRBV5-1	TRBD1	TRBJ1-2	NA	TGCGCCAGCAGCTTCAGGACAGGCCAACGTACGAGAGGCTACACCTTC	CASSFRTGQRTRGYTF
TRBV2	NA	TRBJ1-1	many	TGTGCCAGCAGTCCTCTTCGGGACCCACCGCAAGGGTTCTTT	CASSPLRDPPQGFF
TRBV6-2/TRBV6-3	NA	TRBJ1-1	many	TGTGCCAGCAGTACCAGGGACCTTAACACTGAAGCTTTCTTT	CASSTRDLNTEAFF
TRBV2	NA	TRBJ1-3	NA	TGTGCCAGCACGGCGGACGAGATTGGAAACACCATATATTTT	CASTADEIGNTIYF
TRBV9	NA	TRBJ1-4	many	TGTGCCAGCAGCGCGACCCCAGCAACTAATGAAAAACTGTTTTTT	CASSATPATNEKLFF
TRBV11-2	NA	TRBJ2-2	many	TGTGCCAGCAGCTTACTAGTAATGGCAGCCGGGGAGCTGTTTTTT	CASSLLVMAAGELFF
TRBV11-2	TRBD1	TRBJ2-2	NA	TGTGCCAGCAGTCGCCAGGGGGCAAACTCCGGGGAGCTGTTTTTT	CASSRQGANSGELFF
TRBV7-8	NA	TRBJ2-7	NA	TGTGCCAGCAGCTTTTTTTCCGGAGACTACTACGAGCAGTACTTC	CASSFFSGDYYEQYF
TRBV5-1	TRBD1	TRBJ1-1	many	TGCGCCAGCAGCTCGGGACAGCCGAACACTGAAGCTTTCTTT	CASSSGQPNTEAFF
TRBV5-5	NA	TRBJ2-7	many	TGTGCCAGCAGCTTGCGGTTCACCTACGAGCAGTACTTC	CASSLRFTYEQYF
TRBV20-1	NA	TRBJ2-5	many	TGCAGTGCTAGAACCGCAGGGTTTCAAGAGACCCAGTACTTC	CSARTAGFQETQYF
TRBV4-2	TRBD1	TRBJ1-4	many	TGTGCCAGCAGCCAAAAGACCGGGACAGGGGATGAAAAACTGTTTTTT	CASSQKTGTGDEKLFF
TRBV29-1	NA	TRBJ2-3	NA	TGCAGCGTTGAAGGGACCACCCTTCTCACAGATACGCAGTATTTT	CSVEGTTLLTDTQYF
TRBV2	TRBD1	TRBJ2-2	many	TGTGCCAGCAGAGGTTCAGGGGGCCACACCGGGGAGCTGTTTTTT	CASRGSGGHTGELFF
TRBV7-9	TRBD1	TRBJ2-6	NA	TGTGCCAGCAGCTCTCCCGACAGGGCTGGGGCCAACGTCCTGACTTTC	CASSSPDRAGANVLTF
TRBV11-2	NA	TRBJ2-1	few	TGTGCCAGCAGCTTGGCCCACAATGAGCAGTTCTTC	CASSLAHNEQFF
TRBV18	TRBD2	TRBJ2-2	few	TGTGCCAGCTCATCCCCCGGACTAGCGGGGACCCCCGGGGAGCTGTTTTTT	CASSSPGLAGTPGELFF
TRBV7-8	NA	TRBJ1-4	NA	TGTGCCAGCAGCGCCGACAGGGAAAAACTGTTTTTT	CASSADREKLFF
TRBV24-1	TRBD1	TRBJ2-3	many	TGTGCCACCAGTGATTTGAAGGGGGCGAGGGGCACAGATACGCAGTATTTT	CATSDLKGARGTDTQYF
TRBV4-2	NA	TRBJ1-1	NA	TGTGCCAGCAGCGCAGGGTTCAGCACTGAAGCTTTCTTT	CASSAGFSTEAFF
TRBV2	TRBD2	TRBJ2-5	NA	TGTGCCAGCAGTGCCGGGGGGGCCGGGCTTCAAGAGACCCAGTACTTC	CASSAGGAGLQETQYF
TRBV5-6	NA	TRBJ1-1	many	TGTGCCAGCAGCTTTTTGAACACTGAAGCTTTCTTT	CASSFLNTEAFF
TRBV10-3	NA	TRBJ2-1	few	TGTGCCATCAGTGAATCCGGGACGGTAATCTACAATGAGCAGTTCTTC	CAISESGTVIYNEQFF
TRBV7-6	TRBD2	TRBJ2-7	NA	TGTGCCAGCAGCTCGGGACTAGCTTCCGAGCAGTACTTC	CASSSGLASEQYF
TRBV28	NA	TRBJ1-1	many	TGTGCCAGCAGTTTCCAAAGGATGAACACTGAAGCTTTCTTT	CASSFQRMNTEAFF
TRBV28	NA	TRBJ1-2	few	TGTGCCAGCAGTTTTTCGTCAGTCGTGGATGGCTACACCTTC	CASSFSSVVDGYTF
TRBV6-2/TRBV6-3	NA	TRBJ1-1	few	TGTGCCAGCACAACGTGGGGGGCGAACACTGAAGCTTTCTTT	CASTTWGANTEAFF
TRBV7-2	TRBD2	TRBJ2-5	few	TGTGCCAGCAGCTTCTACGTCCTAGCGGGGGGTCTAGAGACCCAGTACTTC	CASSFYVLAGGLETQYF
TRBV11-2	NA	TRBJ2-4	NA	TGTGCCAGCAGCTTACTCCGGGGTAGGGGCATTCAGTACTTC	CASSLLRGRGIQYF
TRBV12-3/TRBV12-4	NA	TRBJ1-1	few	TGTGCCAGCAGTTTGTCAGACTCAACTGAAGCTTTCTTT	CASSLSDSTEAFF
TRBV2	NA	TRBJ1-1	many	TGTGCCAGTCGCGGGACTGAAGCTTTCTTT	CASRGTEAFF
TRBV2	NA	TRBJ1-5	NA	TGTGCCAGCAGTGCAGTGGACGGTGATCAGCCCCAGCATTTT	CASSAVDGDQPQHF
TRBV18	TRBD2	TRBJ2-3	many	TGTGCCAGCTCACCCCTAGCGGGGACCACAGATACGCAGTATTTT	CASSPLAGTTDTQYF
TRBV12-3/TRBV12-4	NA	TRBJ2-1	few	TGTGCCAACAGGCCCGCCTACAATGAGCAGTTCTTC	CANRPAYNEQFF
TRBV19	TRBD1	TRBJ2-6	NA	TGTGCCAGTAGTACCGGGGCCGGGACAGCTGGGGCCAACGTCCTGACTTTC	CASSTGAGTAGANVLTF
TRBV10-3	NA	TRBJ1-1	NA	TGTGCCATCTCAAACGGCGAGAACACTGAAGCTTTCTTT	CAISNGENTEAFF
TRBV27	NA	TRBJ2-7	many	TGTGCCAGCGCTCCAGGCAGCTCCTACGAGCAGTACTTC	CASAPGSSYEQYF
TRBV10-3	NA	TRBJ1-3	NA	TGTGCCATCAGTGAGAAGGGACACTATAAAACTGGAAACACCATATATTTT	CAISEKGHYKTGNTIYF
TRBV4-1	NA	TRBJ1-4	many	TGCGCCAGCAGCTTTGTGGGTACTCCGCAGGAAAAACTGTTTTTT	CASSFVGTPQEKLFF
TRBV6-5	NA	TRBJ2-3	few	TGTGCCAGCAGTTTAAGTCTCGCCCCTAGCACAGATACGCAGTATTTT	CASSLSLAPSTDTQYF
TRBV20-1	TRBD1	TRBJ2-7	NA	TGCAGTGCTATCGGAACAGGGGCCTCCTACGAGCAGTACTTC	CSAIGTGASYEQYF